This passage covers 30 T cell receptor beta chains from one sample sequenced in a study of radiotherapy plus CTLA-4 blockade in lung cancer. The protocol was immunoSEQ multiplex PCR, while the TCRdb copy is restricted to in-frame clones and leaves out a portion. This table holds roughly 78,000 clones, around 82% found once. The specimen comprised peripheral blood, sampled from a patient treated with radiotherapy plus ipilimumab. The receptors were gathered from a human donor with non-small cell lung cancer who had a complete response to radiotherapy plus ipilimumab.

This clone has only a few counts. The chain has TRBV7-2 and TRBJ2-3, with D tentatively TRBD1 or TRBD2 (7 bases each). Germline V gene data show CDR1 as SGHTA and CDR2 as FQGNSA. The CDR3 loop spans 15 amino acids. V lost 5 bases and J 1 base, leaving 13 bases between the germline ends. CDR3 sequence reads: CASSLGRGRTDTQYF. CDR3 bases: TGTGCCAGCAGCCTGGGGAGGGGGCGCACAGATACGCAGTATTTT.

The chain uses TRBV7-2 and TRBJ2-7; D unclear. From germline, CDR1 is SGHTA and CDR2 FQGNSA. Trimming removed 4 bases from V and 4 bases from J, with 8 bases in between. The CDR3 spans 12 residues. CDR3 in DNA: TGTGCCAGCAGCTCGAACTCTTACGAGCAGTACTTC. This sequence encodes CASSSNSYEQYF.

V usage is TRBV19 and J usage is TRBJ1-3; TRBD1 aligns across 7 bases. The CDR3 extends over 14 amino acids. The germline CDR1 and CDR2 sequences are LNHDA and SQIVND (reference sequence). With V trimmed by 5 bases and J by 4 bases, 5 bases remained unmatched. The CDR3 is CASSATGAGNTIYF. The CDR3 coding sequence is TGTGCCAGTAGTGCCACAGGGGCAGGAAACACCATATATTTT.

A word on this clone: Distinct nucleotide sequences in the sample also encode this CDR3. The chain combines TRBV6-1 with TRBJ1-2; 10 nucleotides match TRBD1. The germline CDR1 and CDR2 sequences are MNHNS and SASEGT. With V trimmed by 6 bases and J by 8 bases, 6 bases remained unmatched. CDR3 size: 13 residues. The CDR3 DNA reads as TGTGCCAGCAGGTTCGGGACAGGGGCCGGCTACACCTTC. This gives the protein CASRFGTGAGYTF.

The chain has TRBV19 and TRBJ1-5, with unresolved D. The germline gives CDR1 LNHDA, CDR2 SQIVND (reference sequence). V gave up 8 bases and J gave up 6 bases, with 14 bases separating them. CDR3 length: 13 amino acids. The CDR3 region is CASSQRVSQPQHF. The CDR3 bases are TGTGCCAGTTCTCAAAGGGTTTCTCAGCCCCAGCATTTT. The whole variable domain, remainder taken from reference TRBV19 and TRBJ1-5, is DGGITQSPKYLFRKEGQNVTLSCEQNLNHDAMYWYRQDPGQGLRLIYYSQIVNDFQKGDIAEGYSVSREKKESFPLTVTSAQKNPTAFYLCASSQRVSQPQHFGDGTRLSIL.

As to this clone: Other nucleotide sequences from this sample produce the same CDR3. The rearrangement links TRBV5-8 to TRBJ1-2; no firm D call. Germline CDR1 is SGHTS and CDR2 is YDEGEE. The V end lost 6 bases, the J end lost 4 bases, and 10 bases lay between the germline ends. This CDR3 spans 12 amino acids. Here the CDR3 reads CASTPEGYGYTF. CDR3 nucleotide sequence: TGTGCCAGCACCCCCGAGGGCTATGGCTACACCTTC.

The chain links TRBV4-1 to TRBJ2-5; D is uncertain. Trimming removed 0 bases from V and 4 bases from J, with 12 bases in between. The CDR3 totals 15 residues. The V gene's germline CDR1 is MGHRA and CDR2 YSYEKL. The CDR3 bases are TGCGCCAGCAGCCAAGACGGAAGGAACGTAGAGACCCAGTACTTC. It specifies CASSQDGRNVETQYF.

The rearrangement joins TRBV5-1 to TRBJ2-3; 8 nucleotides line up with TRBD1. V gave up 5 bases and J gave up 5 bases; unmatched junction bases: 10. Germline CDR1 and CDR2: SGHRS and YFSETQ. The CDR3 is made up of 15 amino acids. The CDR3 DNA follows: TGCGCCAGCAGTTTGACAGGGGTCTATCAAGATACGCAGTATTTT. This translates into CASSLTGVYQDTQYF.

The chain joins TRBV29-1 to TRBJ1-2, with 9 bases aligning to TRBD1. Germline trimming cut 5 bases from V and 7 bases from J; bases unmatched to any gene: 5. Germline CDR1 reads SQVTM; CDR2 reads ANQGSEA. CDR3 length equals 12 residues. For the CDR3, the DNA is TGCAGCGTTATGACAGGGGGTAGTGGCTACACCTTC. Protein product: CSVMTGGSGYTF.

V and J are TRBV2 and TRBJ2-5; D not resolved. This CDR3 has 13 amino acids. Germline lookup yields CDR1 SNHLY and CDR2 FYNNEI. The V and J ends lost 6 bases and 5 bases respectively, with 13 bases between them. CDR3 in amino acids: CASRARVGETQYF. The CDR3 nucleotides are TGTGCCAGCAGAGCAAGGGTCGGGGAGACCCAGTACTTC. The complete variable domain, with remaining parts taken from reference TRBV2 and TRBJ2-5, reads EPEVTQTPSHQVTQMGQEVILRCVPISNHLYFYWYRQILGQKVEFLVSFYNNEISEKSEIFDDQFSVERPDGSNFTLKIRSTKLEDSAMYFCASRARVGETQYFGPGTRLLVL.

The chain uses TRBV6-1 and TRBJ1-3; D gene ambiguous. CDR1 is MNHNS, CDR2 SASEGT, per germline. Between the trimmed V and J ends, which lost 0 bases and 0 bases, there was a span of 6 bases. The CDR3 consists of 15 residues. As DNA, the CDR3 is TGTGCCAGCAGTGAAGCACGAAACTCTGGAAACACCATATATTTT. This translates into CASSEARNSGNTIYF.

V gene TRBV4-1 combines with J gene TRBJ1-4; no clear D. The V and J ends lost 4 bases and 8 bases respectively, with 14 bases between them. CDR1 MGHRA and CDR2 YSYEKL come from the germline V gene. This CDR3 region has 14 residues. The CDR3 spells CASSPRAGREKLFF. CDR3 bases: TGCGCCAGCAGCCCTAGAGCGGGGAGGGAAAAACTGTTTTTT.

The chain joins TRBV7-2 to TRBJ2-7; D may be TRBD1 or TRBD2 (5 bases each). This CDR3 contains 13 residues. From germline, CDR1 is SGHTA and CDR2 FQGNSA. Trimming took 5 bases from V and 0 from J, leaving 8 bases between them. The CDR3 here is CASSVGTSYEQYF. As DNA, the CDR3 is TGTGCCAGCAGCGTCGGGACCTCCTACGAGCAGTACTTC.

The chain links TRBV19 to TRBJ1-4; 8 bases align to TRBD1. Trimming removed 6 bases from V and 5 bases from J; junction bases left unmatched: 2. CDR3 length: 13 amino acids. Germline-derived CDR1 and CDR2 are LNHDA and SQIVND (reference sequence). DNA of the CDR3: TGTGCCAGTAGGGACAGGGAAAATGAAAAACTGTTTTTT. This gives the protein CASRDRENEKLFF.

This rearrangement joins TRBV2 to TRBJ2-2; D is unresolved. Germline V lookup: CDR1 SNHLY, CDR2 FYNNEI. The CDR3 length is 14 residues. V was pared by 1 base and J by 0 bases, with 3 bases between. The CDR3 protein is CASSEDANTGELFF. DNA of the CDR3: TGTGCCAGCAGTGAAGACGCGAACACCGGGGAGCTGTTTTTT.

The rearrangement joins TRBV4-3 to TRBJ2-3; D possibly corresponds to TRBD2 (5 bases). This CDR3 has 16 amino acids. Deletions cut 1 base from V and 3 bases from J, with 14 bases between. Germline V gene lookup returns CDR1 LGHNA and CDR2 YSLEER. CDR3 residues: CASSQVGRTETDTQYF. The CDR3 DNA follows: TGCGCCAGCAGCCAAGTCGGACGGACTGAAACAGATACGCAGTATTTT.

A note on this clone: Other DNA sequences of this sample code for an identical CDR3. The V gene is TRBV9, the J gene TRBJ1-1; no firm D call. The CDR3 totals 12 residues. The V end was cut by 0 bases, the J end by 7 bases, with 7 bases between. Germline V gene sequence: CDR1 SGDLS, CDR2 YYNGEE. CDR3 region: CASSVASGEAFF. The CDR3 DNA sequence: TGTGCCAGCAGCGTAGCTTCGGGTGAAGCTTTCTTT.

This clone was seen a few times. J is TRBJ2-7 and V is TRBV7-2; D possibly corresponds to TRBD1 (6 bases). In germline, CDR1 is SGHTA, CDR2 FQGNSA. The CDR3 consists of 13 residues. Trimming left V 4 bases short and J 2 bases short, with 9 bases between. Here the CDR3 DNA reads TGTGCCAGCAGCTCAAAGGGGGCCTACGAGCAGTACTTC. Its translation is CASSSKGAYEQYF.

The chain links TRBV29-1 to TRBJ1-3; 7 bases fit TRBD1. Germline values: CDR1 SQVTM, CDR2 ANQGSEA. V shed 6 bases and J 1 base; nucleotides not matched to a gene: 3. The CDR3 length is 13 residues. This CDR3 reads CSVRTGSGNTIYF. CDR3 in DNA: TGCAGCGTCAGGACAGGATCTGGAAACACCATATATTTT. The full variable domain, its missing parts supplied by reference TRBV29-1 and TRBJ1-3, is SAVISQKPSRDICQRGTSLTIQCQVDSQVTMMFWYRQQPGQSLTLIATANQGSEATYESGFVIDKFPISRPNLTFSTLTVSNMSPEDSSIYLCSVRTGSGNTIYFGEGSWLTVV.

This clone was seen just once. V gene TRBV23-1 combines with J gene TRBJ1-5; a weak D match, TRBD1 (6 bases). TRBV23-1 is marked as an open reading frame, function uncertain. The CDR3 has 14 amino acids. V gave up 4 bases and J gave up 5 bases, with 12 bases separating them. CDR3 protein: CASSPKGGDQPQHF. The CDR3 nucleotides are TGCGCCAGCAGTCCTAAAGGGGGGGATCAGCCCCAGCATTTT.

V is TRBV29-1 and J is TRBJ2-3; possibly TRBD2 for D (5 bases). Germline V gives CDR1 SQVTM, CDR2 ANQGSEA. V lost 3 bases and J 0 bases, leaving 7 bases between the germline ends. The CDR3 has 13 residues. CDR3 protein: CSVERESTDTQYF. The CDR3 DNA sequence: TGCAGCGTTGAGAGGGAGAGCACAGATACGCAGTATTTT.

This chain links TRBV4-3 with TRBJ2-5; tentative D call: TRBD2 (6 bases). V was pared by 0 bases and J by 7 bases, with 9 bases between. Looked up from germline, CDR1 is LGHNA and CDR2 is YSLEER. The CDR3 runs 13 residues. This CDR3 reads CASSQDGGSTQYF. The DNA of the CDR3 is TGCGCCAGCAGCCAAGATGGGGGGTCGACCCAGTACTTC.

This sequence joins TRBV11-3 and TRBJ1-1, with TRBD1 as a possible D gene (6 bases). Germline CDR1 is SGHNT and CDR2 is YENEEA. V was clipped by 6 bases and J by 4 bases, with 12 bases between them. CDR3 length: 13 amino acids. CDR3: CASSYDRRTEAFF. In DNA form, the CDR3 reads TGTGCCAGCAGTTACGACAGGCGCACTGAAGCTTTCTTT.

DNA of the CDR3: TGCGCCAGCAGTTTACAGGGGGTTTCAACAGATACGCAGTATTTT. Translation: CASSLQGVSTDTQYF. The chain uses TRBV4-1 and TRBJ2-3, with 8 nucleotides matching TRBD1. There are 15 residues in the CDR3. The V and J ends lost 6 bases and 3 bases, in that order; junction bases with no gene match: 8. Germline assignment: CDR1 MGHRA and CDR2 YSYEKL.

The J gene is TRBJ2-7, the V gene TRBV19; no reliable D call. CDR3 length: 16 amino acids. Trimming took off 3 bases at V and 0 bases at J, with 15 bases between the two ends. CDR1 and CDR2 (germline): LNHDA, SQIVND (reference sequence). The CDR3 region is CASSIFRTGGSYEQYV. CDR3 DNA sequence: TGTGCCAGTAGTATTTTCCGTACGGGCGGCTCCTACGAGCAGTACGTC.

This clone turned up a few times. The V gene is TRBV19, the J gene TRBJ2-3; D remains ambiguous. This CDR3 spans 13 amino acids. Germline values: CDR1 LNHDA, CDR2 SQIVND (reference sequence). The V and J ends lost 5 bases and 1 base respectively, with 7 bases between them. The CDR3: CASSSSRTDTQYF. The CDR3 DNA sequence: TGTGCCAGTAGTTCGTCCCGCACAGATACGCAGTATTTT.

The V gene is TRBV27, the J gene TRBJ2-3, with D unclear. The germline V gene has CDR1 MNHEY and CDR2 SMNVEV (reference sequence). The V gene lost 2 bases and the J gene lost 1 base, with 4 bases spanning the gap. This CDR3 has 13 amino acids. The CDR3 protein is CASSLAGTDTQYF. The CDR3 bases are TGTGCCAGCAGTTTAGCCGGCACAGATACGCAGTATTTT.

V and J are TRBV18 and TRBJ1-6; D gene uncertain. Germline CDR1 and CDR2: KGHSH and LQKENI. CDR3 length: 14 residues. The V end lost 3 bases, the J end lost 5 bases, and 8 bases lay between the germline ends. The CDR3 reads CASSPSSNNSPLHF. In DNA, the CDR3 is TGTGCCAGCTCACCTTCTAGCAATAATTCACCCCTCCACTTT.

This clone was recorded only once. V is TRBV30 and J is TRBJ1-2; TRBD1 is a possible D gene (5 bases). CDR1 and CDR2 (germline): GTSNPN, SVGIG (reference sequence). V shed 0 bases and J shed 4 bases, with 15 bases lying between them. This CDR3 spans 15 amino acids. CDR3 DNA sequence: TGTGCCTGGAGTGTAAGGGACTCGGGATTCTATGGCTACACCTTC. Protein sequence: CAWSVRDSGFYGYTF.

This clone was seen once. CDR3 nucleotide sequence: TGTGCCAGCAGCTTCCAACAGACCGATAACTATGGCTACACCTTC. It yields the protein CASSFQQTDNYGYTF. The chain links TRBV5-6 to TRBJ1-2, with no clear D. Germline V gene sequence: CDR1 SGHDT, CDR2 YYEEEE. The CDR3 has 15 residues. Trimming left V 2 bases short and J 1 base short, with 12 bases between. Supplemented by reference TRBV5-6 and TRBJ1-2, the full variable domain reads DAGVTQSPTHLIKTRGQQVTLRCSPKSGHDTVSWYQQALGQGPQFIFQYYEEEERQRGNFPDRFSGHQFPNYSSELNVNALLLGDSALYLCASSFQQTDNYGYTFGSGTRLTVV.